This T cell receptor beta chain was captured in a study of CD8 T cells in ankylosing spondylitis. In germline, CDR1 is SGHAT, CDR2 FQDESV (reference sequence). The CDR3 has 16 residues. V shed 1 base and J shed 2 bases, with 15 bases lying between them. Study findings and constraints: Several highly homologous variants made up a TCR beta motif, and this motif appeared characteristic of ankylosing spondylitis blood. Researchers report that disease-linked clones proved CD8+ and relatively rare in peripheral blood. Clones linked to disease were reported to show significant enrichment in matched ankylosing spondylitis synovial fluid.

A single record per CDR3 protein comes from TCRdb applying MiXCR to the 5' RACE reads. This sample has approximately 220,000 distinct CDR3 sequences, with about a sixth found just once. In its sample, this clonotype was seen a few times. What it binds is not known. This sequence was found in a male donor with ankylosing spondylitis. Sequences were obtained from blood, either unsorted or a sorted T cell fraction (not recorded which). V and J are TRBV11-1 and TRBJ2-7, with D perhaps TRBD2 (5 bases). DNA for the CDR3: TGTGCCAGCAGCTTAGACACCCCGGAGGCCCCCTACGAGCAGTACTTC. This gives the protein CASSLDTPEAPYEQYF.